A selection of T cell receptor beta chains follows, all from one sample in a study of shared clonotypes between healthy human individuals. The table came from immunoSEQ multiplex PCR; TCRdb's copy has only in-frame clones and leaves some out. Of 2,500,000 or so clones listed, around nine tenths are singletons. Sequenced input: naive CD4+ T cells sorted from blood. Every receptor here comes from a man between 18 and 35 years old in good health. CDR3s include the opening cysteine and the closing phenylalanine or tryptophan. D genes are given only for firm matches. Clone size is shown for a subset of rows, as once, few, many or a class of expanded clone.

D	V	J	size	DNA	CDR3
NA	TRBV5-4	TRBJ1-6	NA	TGTGCCAGCAGCTTGGCCCTGGGGGCACGAAACCCCTATAATTCACCCCTCCACTTT	CASSLALGARNPYNSPLHF
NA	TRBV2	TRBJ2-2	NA	TGTGCCAGCAGTCCGACAGGGAACACCGGGGAGCTGTTTTTT	CASSPTGNTGELFF
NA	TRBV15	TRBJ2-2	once	TGTGCCACCAGCAGAGAGAGACAGGCCCTCGTCGGGGAGCTGTTTTTT	CATSRERQALVGELFF
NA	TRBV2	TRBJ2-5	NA	TGTGCCAGCAGCAACAGGGTTTTATTCGCCCAGTACTTC	CASSNRVLFAQYF
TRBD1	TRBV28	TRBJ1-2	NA	TGTGCCAGCAGGTCCGGGACAGCTTATGGCTACACCTTC	CASRSGTAYGYTF
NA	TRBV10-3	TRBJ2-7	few	TGTGCCATCAGTGAGTCCCAGAACTCCTACGAGCAGTACTTC	CAISESQNSYEQYF
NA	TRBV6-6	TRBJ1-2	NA	TGTGCCATCAGTGCCGGGGGGCTCGGTGGCTACACCTTC	CAISAGGLGGYTF
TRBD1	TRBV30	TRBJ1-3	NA	TGTGCCACCGGGACAGGGAACTCTGGAAACACCATATATTTT	CATGTGNSGNTIYF
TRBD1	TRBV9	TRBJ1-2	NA	TGTGCCAGCAGCCCGGGACAGGGGGCCTATGGCTACACCTTC	CASSPGQGAYGYTF
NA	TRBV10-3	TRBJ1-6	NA	TGTGCCATCAGTGATAGGCAGCCAGGGGTTAATTCACCCCTCCACTTT	CAISDRQPGVNSPLHF
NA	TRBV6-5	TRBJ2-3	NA	TGTGCCAGCAGGCAAGCGGGCACAGATACGCAGTATTTT	CASRQAGTDTQYF
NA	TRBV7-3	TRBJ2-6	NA	TGTGCCAGCAGCCCAGGGACATCTGGGGCCAACGTCCTGACTTTC	CASSPGTSGANVLTF
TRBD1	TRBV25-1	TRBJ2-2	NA	TGTGCCAGCAGTGAATATTGGGGACAGGACACCGGGGAGCTGTTTTTT	CASSEYWGQDTGELFF
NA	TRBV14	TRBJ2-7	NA	TGTGCCAGCAGCCCCATCGGGTCGGGACGGAGATACGAGCAGTACTTC	CASSPIGSGRRYEQYF
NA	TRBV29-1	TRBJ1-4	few	TGCAGCGTAGGCAGGAGAGAAAAACTGTTTTTT	CSVGRREKLFF
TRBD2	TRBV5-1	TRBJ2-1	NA	TGCGCCAGCAGCCAAACTAGCGGGCCTTACAATGAGCAGTTCTTC	CASSQTSGPYNEQFF
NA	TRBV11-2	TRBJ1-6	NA	TGTGCCAGCAGCTCCCAGGGTATCCTCAATTCACCCCTCCACTTT	CASSSQGILNSPLHF
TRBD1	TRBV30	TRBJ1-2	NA	TGTGCCTGGATTCGGACAGGGGGCGAAGGAAACTATGGCTACACCTTC	CAWIRTGGEGNYGYTF
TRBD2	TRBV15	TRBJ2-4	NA	TGTGCCACCAGCAGAGATCCACTAGCGGGAGGAATTAAAAACATTCAGTACTTC	CATSRDPLAGGIKNIQYF
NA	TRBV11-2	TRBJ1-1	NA	TGTGCCAGCAGCTTAGGACCTAACACTGAAGCTTTCTTT	CASSLGPNTEAFF
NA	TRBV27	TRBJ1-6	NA	TGTGCCAGCACGGGCAGGGGTAATTCACCCCTCCACTTT	CASTGRGNSPLHF
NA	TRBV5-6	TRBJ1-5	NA	TGTGCCAGCAGCTTAGGCCAAATGGGGCTCAATCAGCCCCAGCATTTT	CASSLGQMGLNQPQHF
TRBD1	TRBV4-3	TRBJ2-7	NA	TGCGCCAGCAGTCCCGGGACAGGGGATCGCGAGCAGTACTTC	CASSPGTGDREQYF
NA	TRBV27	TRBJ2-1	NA	TGTGCCAGCAGTGCCCAAGGGGGGTTAGGTGAGCAGTTCTTC	CASSAQGGLGEQFF
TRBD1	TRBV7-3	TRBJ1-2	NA	TGTGCCAGCAGTTCGGGACAGGGGGCACCTGGCTACACCTTC	CASSSGQGAPGYTF
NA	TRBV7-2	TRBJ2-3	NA	TGTGCCAGCAGCTTAGCGTCGCGGAGAAGCACAGATACGCAGTATTTT	CASSLASRRSTDTQYF
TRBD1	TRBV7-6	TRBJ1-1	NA	TGTGCCAGCAGTTCCGCCATTGGGACAGGGAACACTGAAGCTTTCTTT	CASSSAIGTGNTEAFF
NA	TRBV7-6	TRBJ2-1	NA	TGTGCCAGCAGCTTAGGAATCCTAGCCTCCTACAATGAGCAGTTCTTC	CASSLGILASYNEQFF
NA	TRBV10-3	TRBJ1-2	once	TGTGCCATCAGTGTAGACACCACCGGTGGCTACACCTTC	CAISVDTTGGYTF
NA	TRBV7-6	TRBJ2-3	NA	TGTGCCAGCAGCTTGACAACTAACCCAGATACGCAGTATTTT	CASSLTTNPDTQYF
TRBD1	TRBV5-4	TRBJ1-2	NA	TGTGCCAGCAGCTTAGGACAGGGGTCGTATGGCTACACCTTC	CASSLGQGSYGYTF
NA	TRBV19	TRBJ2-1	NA	TGTGCCAGTACCCTAGAAAGGGGGTTATTCGATGAGCAGTTCTTC	CASTLERGLFDEQFF
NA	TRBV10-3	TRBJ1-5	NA	TGTGCCCCTCAGCCAAGGGGGGGCAATCAGCCCCAGCATTTT	CAPQPRGGNQPQHF
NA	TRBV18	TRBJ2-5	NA	TGTGCCAGCTCACTAAAACCAGCGGGAGAGACCCAGTACTTC	CASSLKPAGETQYF
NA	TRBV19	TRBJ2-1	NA	TGTGCCAGTAGAGATAGCTGGGGAGAGCAGTTCTTC	CASRDSWGEQFF
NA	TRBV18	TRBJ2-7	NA	TGTGCCAGCTCACCAGATAGATTTAGCGAGCAGTACTTC	CASSPDRFSEQYF
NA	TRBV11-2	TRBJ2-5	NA	TGTGCCAGCAGCTTAGCAGGAAGGGAGACCCAGTACTTC	CASSLAGRETQYF
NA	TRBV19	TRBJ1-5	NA	TGTGCCAGTATTCCCGGAGACAGGACACCCTATAGCAATCAGCCCCAGCATTTT	CASIPGDRTPYSNQPQHF
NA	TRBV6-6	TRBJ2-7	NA	TGTGCCAGCAGTTACTCGAGCTCCTACGAGCAGTACTTC	CASSYSSSYEQYF
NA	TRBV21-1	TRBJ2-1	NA	TGTGCCAGCACCCTAGCGGGGGCCCTCTCCTACAATGAGCAGTTCTTC	CASTLAGALSYNEQFF
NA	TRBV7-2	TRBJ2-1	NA	TGTGCCAGCAGCTTAGCTTCCAGGGGTAAGGGTGAGCAGTTCTTC	CASSLASRGKGEQFF